The text below deals with one T cell receptor (beta chain). Per the authors' pipeline: Researchers report that nucleated cell counts were estimated from reference gene primer amplification. The method was immunoSEQ multiplex PCR; TCRdb's version includes in-frame clones alone and lacks a portion of them. Clone size and V and J calls were adopted from that table, with D and trimming inferred from the DNA. The sample consists of roughly 48,000 clones, approximately 90% of them appearing once. The germline CDR1 and CDR2 sequences are LGHNT and FRNRAP. CDR3 length equals 16 residues. Trimming took 3 bases from V and 9 from J; bases not matched to a gene: 11. These data belong to a study of blood T cell repertoires in COVID-19. Across the study: There were acute and convalescent COVID-19 samples, and they came from the United States, Italy and Spain. Sources were T cells, B-cell-depleted T cells, or PBMCs; the material itself was cDNA or gDNA.

The TCR was taken from a woman over 75 with acute or convalescent COVID-19. The chain couples TRBV12-5 to TRBJ1-6, with 7 bases identical to TRBD1. The material sequenced was peripheral blood. CDR3 sequence reads: CASGFPTGWGSSPLHF. In DNA form, the CDR3 reads TGTGCTAGTGGTTTTCCGACAGGGTGGGGTAGTTCACCCCTCCACTTT.